The 15 T cell receptor beta chains presented below share a single source sample, sequenced in a study of identical twins. TCRdb re-derived calls from the 5' RACE reads in MiXCR, one entry per CDR3 protein. The sample yields 450,000 or so distinct CDR3 sequences, about 14% seen once. These same records also appear under a second study, on yellow fever vaccine responses in identical twins.

Source material: CD4+ T cells sorted from blood. The receptor source for this set is a woman between 18 and 29 years old in good health.

The V gene is TRBV5-1, the J gene TRBJ2-5, with TRBD1 matching over 8 bases. The CDR3 sequence is 15 residues long. CDR1 SGHRS and CDR2 YFSETQ come from the germline V gene. Trimming took 4 bases from V and 6 from J; bases not matched to a gene: 11. CDR3 DNA sequence: TGCGCCAGCAGCCCCCTCGGACAGGGTCTGAAGACCCAGTACTTC. Translated: CASSPLGQGLKTQYF.

This clonotype was counted only a few times. CDR3 sequence reads: CASSQGDRQRGNEQFF. The CDR3 DNA follows: TGCGCCAGCAGCCAAGGGGACAGGCAGAGAGGAAATGAGCAGTTCTTC. The chain joins TRBV4-3 to TRBJ2-1, with 8 bases lining up with TRBD1. Germline lookup yields CDR1 LGHNA and CDR2 YSLEER. There are 16 residues in the CDR3. V shed 1 base and J 7 bases; nucleotides not matched to a gene: 9.

This chain joins TRBV5-1 and TRBJ2-3; D not resolved. Trimming removed 0 bases from V and 6 bases from J, with 8 bases in between. Germline V lookup: CDR1 SGHRS, CDR2 YFSETQ. CDR3 length: 13 residues. CDR3 in amino acids: CASSLDRPDTQYF. Here the CDR3 DNA reads TGCGCCAGCAGCTTGGACAGACCCGATACGCAGTATTTT.

The chain combines TRBV4-1 with TRBJ2-7; D gene ambiguous. Trimming took 1 base from V and 5 from J, leaving 12 bases between them. The germline V gene has CDR1 MGHRA and CDR2 YSYEKL. This CDR3 region has 14 residues. Written as DNA, the CDR3 is TGCGCCAGCAGCCAAGTATTAGGTCTGGACGAGCAGTACTTC. Translating gives CASSQVLGLDEQYF.

This chain joins TRBV7-2 and TRBJ2-7, with D perhaps matching TRBD2 (5 bases). Germline CDR1 SGHTA, CDR2 FQGNSA. The CDR3 is made up of 15 amino acids. Between the trimmed V and J ends, which lost 7 bases and 3 bases, there was a span of 19 bases. This CDR3 reads CASTQGDPGFYEQYF. The CDR3 nucleotides read TGTGCCAGCACCCAAGGAGACCCGGGGTTCTACGAGCAGTACTTC.

This clonotype was found a few times. V is TRBV9 and J is TRBJ2-3; D is unresolved. V lost 4 bases and J 4 bases, leaving 22 bases between the germline ends. CDR3 length equals 17 residues. Germline CDR1 reads SGDLS; CDR2 reads YYNGEE. The CDR3 protein is CASSKDPGRMIPDTQYF. In nucleotides, the CDR3 is TGTGCCAGCAGCAAAGACCCGGGCCGAATGATCCCAGATACGCAGTATTTT.

This clonotype was seen a few times. The chain uses TRBV29-1 and TRBJ2-3; D possibly corresponds to TRBD2 (7 bases). Germline V gives CDR1 SQVTM, CDR2 ANQGSEA. The CDR3 extends over 14 amino acids. V was cut by 3 bases and J by 0 bases, with 10 bases left in between. The CDR3 DNA is TGCAGCGTTGATGGGAGGGGGAGCACAGATACGCAGTATTTT. The encoded protein is CSVDGRGSTDTQYF.

The chain combines TRBV11-3 with TRBJ2-2, with unresolved D. Germline loops: CDR1 SGHNT, CDR2 YENEEA. This CDR3 spans 15 amino acids. The ends were cut back, 0 bases at V and 5 bases at J, with 10 bases in the middle. CDR3 in DNA: TGTGCCAGCAGCTTAGAAGTTGGTGTTACCGGGGAGCTGTTTTTT. Its translation is CASSLEVGVTGELFF.

Concerning this clonotype itself: Germline is not matched at one junction end, which may reflect a read error. The V call is TRBV18, the J call TRBJ1-1; unclear D gene. Germline CDR1 and CDR2: KGHSH and LQKENI. CDR3 size: 14 residues. The CDR3 DNA follows: TGTGCCAGCTCACCATCCTCCTGGAACGCTGAAGCTTTCTTT. This sequence encodes CASSPSSWNAEAFF.

This clonotype has more than one count but fewer than ten. The chain couples TRBV5-1 to TRBJ2-2; no definite D call. In germline, CDR1 is SGHRS, CDR2 YFSETQ. Trimming removed 4 bases at V and 5 bases at J, with 9 bases between. The CDR3 spans 13 residues. DNA of the CDR3: TGCGCCAGCAGCATTCTTCCTACCGGGGAGCTGTTTTTT. Translating it yields CASSILPTGELFF.

This clonotype appeared a few times. This sequence joins TRBV3-1 and TRBJ2-7; D is ambiguous. Trimming pared 1 base from V and 1 base from J, leaving 11 bases between. In germline, CDR1 is LGHDT, CDR2 YNNKEL (reference sequence). This CDR3 is built from 15 residues. CDR3: CASSQAVAGSYEQYF. The CDR3 DNA is TGTGCCAGCAGCCAAGCGGTTGCAGGTTCCTACGAGCAGTACTTC.

In its sample, this clonotype was seen many times. V is TRBV20-1 and J is TRBJ1-5; 11 bases are a match to TRBD1. Germline CDR1 and CDR2: DFQATT and SNEGSKA (reference sequence). The CDR3 is 15 amino acids. Losses at the gene ends were 1 base for V and 3 bases for J; bases not matched to a gene: 2. CDR3: CSARGDRGFNQPQHF. The CDR3 DNA is TGCAGTGCTAGAGGGGACAGGGGGTTCAATCAGCCCCAGCATTTT.

The DNA of the CDR3 is TGTGCCAGCAAAGGGGGCTTTAGTACAGATACGCAGTATTTT. Translating gives CASKGGFSTDTQYF. The chain uses TRBV25-1 and TRBJ2-3; 7 positions match TRBD1. The CDR3 loop spans 14 amino acids. Germline lookup yields CDR1 MGHDK and CDR2 SYGVNS. The trim removed 7 bases at V and 3 bases at J, leaving 7 bases unmatched.

This clonotype was seen more than once but under ten times. V gene TRBV5-1 combines with J gene TRBJ2-1; TRBD2 agrees at 13 bases. CDR3 length: 15 amino acids. In germline, CDR1 is SGHRS, CDR2 YFSETQ. V lost 2 bases and J lost 9; bases outside the gene matches: 5. CDR3 sequence reads: CASSFPGLAGSEQFF. In DNA, the CDR3 is TGCGCCAGCAGCTTTCCGGGACTAGCGGGGAGTGAGCAGTTCTTC.

This clonotype occurred a few times. The CDR3 protein is CASSDGRAGVEKLFF. The CDR3 DNA reads TGTGCCAGCAGCGACGGACGTGCGGGGGTTGAAAAACTGTTTTTT. This sequence joins TRBV2 and TRBJ1-4, with D maybe TRBD1 (5 bases). V lost 6 bases and J lost 7, with 18 bases in between. This CDR3 has 15 amino acids. Germline V gives CDR1 SNHLY, CDR2 FYNNEI. Full variable domain (remainder filled in from reference TRBV2 and TRBJ1-4): EPEVTQTPSHQVTQMGQEVILRCVPISNHLYFYWYRQILGQKVEFLVSFYNNEISEKSEIFDDQFSVERPDGSNFTLKIRSTKLEDSAMYFCASSDGRAGVEKLFFGSGTQLSVL.